Given below is one T cell receptor (beta chain) in context. The sample belongs to a study of blood T cell repertoires in COVID-19. Study background: Researchers got acute and convalescent COVID-19 samples from the United States, Italy and Spain. From T cells, B-cell-depleted T cells, or PBMCs came the material, which was cDNA or gDNA.

The CDR3 sequence is 16 residues long. The V and J ends lost 1 base and 4 bases respectively, with 14 bases between them. Germline-derived CDR1 and CDR2 are SGHDN and FVKESK. In the study's own analysis: Amplification with reference gene primers provided the estimates of nucleated cell counts. Clones were read by immunoSEQ multiplex PCR, and TCRdb kept only the in-frame ones, dropping some. The D gene and trimming were derived from the DNA, and the V and J assignments and clone size from that table. The sample gives about 180,000 clones, over 75% of which show up once; around 3% is in the top ten. Specimen: peripheral blood. V gene TRBV14 combines with J gene TRBJ2-1; D remains ambiguous. This clonotype was obtained from a man aged 55 to 69 with acute or convalescent COVID-19. CDR3 region: CASSQAPGSRYNEQFF. The CDR3 DNA is TGTGCCAGCAGCCAAGCCCCGGGTAGCAGATACAATGAGCAGTTCTTC.